This paragraph reports one T cell receptor (beta chain). Its antigen is not identified. A much larger clone differs by one base, so this may be a read error. The library had UMIs added by 3' ligation of an oligonucleotide to TCR cDNA. Whole blood, roughly 2.6 ml, came from adult healthy volunteers. Reverse transcription used DNase-treated unsorted total RNA, aiming for about 1 to 1000 ng. The data belong to a study of naive and memory T cell subsets. Study observations and caveats: TCR transcript changes with activation or differentiation may affect this RNA method.

The CDR3 contains 16 residues. Four PCR rounds used nested alpha and beta constant region primers plus the SP2 primer. Reverse transcription of blood and skin TCR RNA was primed at alpha and beta constant regions. TCRdb analysed the 5' RACE reads with MiXCR anew, one entry per CDR3 protein. Among around 56,000 distinct CDR3 sequences listed, around 8% were seen once. The TCR was taken from a female donor in good health. V usage is TRBV12-3 or TRBV12-4 and J usage is TRBJ1-5; TRBD1 agrees at 9 bases. The CDR3 region is CVSSLGTGRRRQPQHF. The CDR3 region has the DNA TGTGTCAGCAGTTTAGGGACAGGGAGGCGTCGGCAGCCCCAGCATTTT.